This T cell receptor (beta chain) was sequenced during a study of T cell repertoires in cytomegalovirus infection. Study information: TCR beta signatures that were public indicated CMV infection and matching HLA type.

The germline gives CDR1 SGHAT, CDR2 FQNNGV. Trimming stripped 1 base from V and 2 bases from J, with 14 bases between. This CDR3 is 16 amino acids long. A note on this clonotype: What it binds is unknown.

TCRdb independently ran MiXCR on the reads; one entry per CDR3 protein. The sample records about 890,000 distinct CDR3 sequences, roughly 30% being singletons. Material: cultured CD8+ T cells from PBMCs, obtained from culture after CMV antigen stimulation. The source of this sequence is a human donor in good health (CMV status not recorded). Some clones in this sample may be carry-over from other donors' samples. The genes are TRBV11-2 and TRBJ2-5; TRBD1 might be the D (6 bases). The CDR3 nucleotides are TGTGCCAGCAGCTTAGTTCCAGGGGCTGGGCAAGAGACCCAGTACTTC. It yields the protein CASSLVPGAGQETQYF.